The 14 T cell receptor beta chains reported below all come from one sample, sequenced in a study of neurological immune-mediated disorders. TCRdb passed the 5' RACE reads through MiXCR, listing each CDR3 protein once. The profile shows under 85,000 distinct CDR3 sequences, roughly 5% of them singletons. Material: PBMCs. Receptor source: a human donor with multiple sclerosis. The donor label of this sample is uncertain.

This clonotype was recorded at least ten times. The J gene is TRBJ2-3, the V gene TRBV20-1, with D maybe TRBD2 (7 bases). V was clipped by 5 bases and J by 2 bases, with 17 bases between them. Germline V CDR1 and CDR2: DFQATT, SNEGSKA (reference sequence). The CDR3 sequence is 15 residues long. This chain's CDR3 is CSASLAGAYTDTQYF. The CDR3 DNA is TGCAGTGCTTCCCTCGCGGGGGCCTACACAGATACGCAGTATTTT.

This clonotype was counted many times. The chain carries TRBV4-2 and TRBJ2-1; D is uncertain. Per germline, CDR1 LGHNA and CDR2 YNFKEQ. The CDR3 is 13 amino acids. Trimming shortened V by 0 bases and J by 6 bases, and 6 bases separated the two germline ends. CDR3 DNA: TGTGCCAGCAGCCAAGATGGGGTCAATGAGCAGTTCTTC. This codes for CASSQDGVNEQFF.

This clonotype was seen repeatedly, ten times or more. The CDR3 coding sequence is TGTGCCAGCAGTTCGGGACAGGGCTATGGCTACACCTTC. Its protein product is CASSSGQGYGYTF. The chain couples TRBV7-2 to TRBJ1-2, with 9 positions matching TRBD1. The CDR3 length is 13 residues. V lost 6 bases to trimming and J lost 4 bases; unmatched junction nucleotides: 3. Germline CDR1 and CDR2: SGHTA and FQGNSA.

This clonotype was picked up many times. V and J are TRBV5-6 and TRBJ2-2; D remains unclear. Germline V CDR1 and CDR2: SGHDT, YYEEEE. This CDR3 contains 15 residues. V gave up 0 bases and J gave up 5 bases, with 11 bases separating them. CDR3 DNA: TGTGCCAGCAGCTTGGAGATGGTCCGGACCGGGGAGCTGTTTTTT. The encoded protein is CASSLEMVRTGELFF. Full variable domain (rest looked up from reference TRBV5-6 and TRBJ2-2): DAGVTQSPTHLIKTRGQQVTLRCSPKSGHDTVSWYQQALGQGPQFIFQYYEEEERQRGNFPDRFSGHQFPNYSSELNVNALLLGDSALYLCASSLEMVRTGELFFGEGSRLTVL.

This clonotype was picked up many times. This sequence joins TRBV5-1 and TRBJ2-3, with 8 nucleotides matching TRBD1. The CDR3 covers 17 residues. V lost 3 bases and J lost 0; bases outside the gene matches: 9. Looked up from germline, CDR1 is SGHRS and CDR2 is YFSETQ. CDR3 DNA: TGCGCCAGCAGCTCGGGACAGGTACTTCCTAGCACAGATACGCAGTATTTT. Amino acid sequence: CASSSGQVLPSTDTQYF.

This clonotype was detected ten times or more. The chain combines TRBV5-1 with TRBJ2-1; TRBD2 aligns across 7 bases. With V trimmed by 4 bases and J by 6 bases, 7 bases remained unmatched. The CDR3 contains 14 residues. CDR1 and CDR2 from the germline V gene are SGHRS and YFSETQ. CDR3 protein: CASSPPRGGNEQFF. The CDR3 nucleotides are TGCGCCAGCAGCCCGCCTCGCGGGGGCAATGAGCAGTTCTTC.

This clonotype was counted many times. This chain uses TRBV20-1 with TRBJ1-2; D ambiguous. This CDR3 is 16 amino acids long. V lost 5 bases to trimming and J lost 3 bases, with 22 bases between them. The germline gives CDR1 DFQATT, CDR2 SNEGSKA (reference sequence). In nucleotides, the CDR3 is TGCAGTGCTCATTCTCAACGGATCGGAGAACACTATGGCTACACCTTC. Translation gives CSAHSQRIGEHYGYTF.

Remarks on this clonotype: This may come from a read error, since a much larger clone is one base off. This chain joins TRBV7-3 and TRBJ2-1; D assignment may be TRBD1 or TRBD2 (6 bases each). The CDR3 loop spans 14 amino acids. Germline CDR1 reads SGHTA; CDR2 reads FQGTGA. With 5 bases removed from V and 7 bases from J, the gap between germline ends came to 15 bases. The CDR3 DNA sequence: TGTGCCAGCAGCGGGCCGGAGGGGGTGAATGAGCAGTTCTTC. Its translation: CASSGPEGVNEQFF. Supplemented by reference TRBV7-3 and TRBJ2-1, the full variable domain reads GAGVSQTPSNKVTEKGKYVELRCDPISGHTALYWYRQSLGQGPEFLIYFQGTGAADDSGLPNDRFFAVRPEGSVSTLKIQRTERGDSAVYLCASSGPEGVNEQFFGPGTRLTVL.

This clonotype was observed at least ten times. The CDR3 loop is CASSLGRTYEQYF. CDR3 DNA sequence: TGTGCCAGCAGTTTAGGGCGGACCTACGAGCAGTACTTC. V usage is TRBV12-3 or TRBV12-4 and J usage is TRBJ2-7, with D uncertain. The V gene lost 1 base and the J gene lost 2 bases, with 6 bases spanning the gap. This CDR3 contains 13 residues.

This clonotype was observed at least ten times. V and J are TRBV5-1 and TRBJ2-5, with no clear D. The CDR3 totals 13 residues. CDR1 SGHRS and CDR2 YFSETQ come from the germline V gene. Trimming stripped 3 bases from V and 2 bases from J, with 8 bases between. The CDR3 sequence is CASSSWMQETQYF. In DNA, the CDR3 is TGCGCCAGCAGCTCTTGGATGCAAGAGACCCAGTACTTC.

Ten or more counts support this clonotype. This sequence joins TRBV6-6 and TRBJ1-3; TRBD1 matches 7 bases. Germline lookup yields CDR1 MNHNY and CDR2 SVGAGI (reference sequence). CDR3 length: 18 residues. After removal of 6 bases from V and 2 bases from J, the junction contained 16 bases not matched to a gene. DNA for the CDR3: TGTGCCAGCAGCCGAGAATATGGACAGGCATTTACTGGAAACACCATATATTTT. This translates into CASSREYGQAFTGNTIYF.

This clonotype has a count of ten or more. V is TRBV6-2 or TRBV6-3 and J is TRBJ2-3; D is unresolved. The CDR3 totals 16 residues. Germline CDR1 and CDR2: MNHEY and SVGEGT. The V and J ends lost 6 bases and 0 bases respectively, with 16 bases between them. The CDR3 spells CASSRRIRTSTDTQYF. CDR3 DNA: TGTGCCAGCAGCCGCCGTATTCGAACTAGCACAGATACGCAGTATTTT.

This clonotype was seen many times. The chain links TRBV5-1 to TRBJ1-1, with D perhaps TRBD1 (6 bases). Germline CDR1 reads SGHRS; CDR2 reads YFSETQ. The V and J ends lost 3 bases and 1 base respectively, with 10 bases between them. The CDR3 has 14 residues. The CDR3 bases are TGCGCCAGCAGCTATGACAGGACGAACACTGAAGCTTTCTTT. This sequence encodes CASSYDRTNTEAFF. The variable domain in full, completed from reference TRBV5-1 and TRBJ1-1, reads KAGVTQTPRYLIKTRGQQVTLSCSPISGHRSVSWYQQTPGQGLQFLFEYFSETQRNKGNFPGRFSGRQFSNSRSEMNVSTLELGDSALYLCASSYDRTNTEAFFGQGTRLTVV.

This clonotype was found many times. The chain carries TRBV5-1 and TRBJ2-3, with 8 bases matching TRBD2. The CDR3 runs to 16 residues. Germline V gene data show CDR1 as SGHRS and CDR2 as YFSETQ. The ends lost 0 bases at V and 5 bases at J; junction bases unmatched: 8. The CDR3 region is CASSLDIAGLEDTQYF. DNA of the CDR3: TGCGCCAGCAGCTTGGACATAGCGGGGCTCGAAGATACGCAGTATTTT.